One sample yielded the 27 T cell receptor beta chains listed below, sequenced in a study of T cells in narcolepsy. Repertoires were generated with immunoSEQ multiplex PCR, while TCRdb's copy carries only in-frame clones and drops some. The sample contains under 40,000 clones, around 86% of which appear only once. Sample: memory (CD45RA-) CD4+ T cells from blood. All receptors come from a human donor in good health.

This chain links TRBV11-2 with TRBJ2-2; D is ambiguous. The CDR3 covers 12 residues. The V and J ends lost 4 bases and 2 bases respectively, with 2 bases between them. Germline loops: CDR1 SGHAT, CDR2 FQNNGV. CDR3 protein: CASSSNTGELFF. CDR3 nucleotide sequence: TGTGCCAGCAGCTCAAACACCGGGGAGCTGTTTTTT.

This rearrangement joins TRBV7-2 to TRBJ2-5; possible D gene TRBD1, 5 bases. Per the germline V gene, CDR1 is SGHTA and CDR2 is FQGNSA. The length of the CDR3 is 15 residues. The ends were cut back, 2 bases at V and 0 bases at J, with 10 bases in the middle. The CDR3: CASSLSRQYQETQYF. In DNA, the CDR3 is TGTGCCAGCAGCTTATCCCGACAGTACCAAGAGACCCAGTACTTC.

The chain links TRBV28 to TRBJ1-5, with 8 bases aligning to TRBD1. Germline V gene lookup returns CDR1 MDHEN and CDR2 SYDVKM. The CDR3 has 15 amino acids. V shed 5 bases and J 4 bases; nucleotides not matched to a gene: 7. The CDR3 DNA sequence: TGTGCCAGCAGTCCTCGGACAGGGCAAAATCAGCCCCAGCATTTT. Protein product: CASSPRTGQNQPQHF.

J is TRBJ1-1 and V is TRBV6-5, with D unresolved. The CDR3 sequence is 13 residues long. Germline V CDR1 and CDR2: MNHEY, SVGAGI. Trimming pared 6 bases from V and 0 bases from J, leaving 8 bases between. The CDR3 nucleotides are TGTGCCAGCAGCCCAACAGTGAACACTGAAGCTTTCTTT. This encodes CASSPTVNTEAFF.

Comments on this clone: Germline and junction disagree at one end, which may indicate a read error. The sample holds other DNA sequences that translate to the same CDR3. The chain has TRBV9 and TRBJ1-1; 8 bases fit TRBD1. The CDR3 totals 14 residues. In germline, CDR1 is SGDLS, CDR2 YYNGEE. The CDR3 protein is CASNDRGYDTEAFF. CDR3 DNA sequence: TGTGCCAGCAACGACAGGGGTTATGACACTGAAGCCTTCTTT.

This clone occurred a few times. The same CDR3 is also encoded by other DNA sequences in this sample. V gene TRBV11-2 combines with J gene TRBJ2-1, with 10 bases lining up with TRBD2. Germline V lookup: CDR1 SGHAT, CDR2 FQNNGV. V was clipped by 2 bases and J by 3 bases; unmatched bases: 4. This CDR3 spans 16 amino acids. The chain's CDR3 is CASSLRLAGVYNEQFF. The CDR3, as DNA: TGTGCCAGCAGCTTACGGCTAGCGGGGGTCTACAATGAGCAGTTCTTC.

The chain is built from TRBV18 and TRBJ2-1, with D unresolved. The germline V gene has CDR1 KGHSH and CDR2 LQKENI. The ends were cut back, 3 bases at V and 9 bases at J, with 6 bases in the middle. The CDR3 runs 11 residues. The CDR3: CASSPEGEQFF. The CDR3 DNA reads TGTGCCAGCTCACCCGAAGGTGAGCAGTTCTTC. Full variable domain (rest looked up from reference TRBV18 and TRBJ2-1): NAGVMQNPRHLVRRRGQEARLRCSPMKGHSHVYWYRQLPEEGLKFMVYLQKENIIDESGMPKERFSAEFPKEGPSILRIQQVVRGDSAAYFCASSPEGEQFFGPGTRLTVL.

CDR3 nucleotide sequence: TGTGCCAGCAGTTACGGGCCAATTAGGAATTCACCCCTCCACTTT. It encodes CASSYGPIRNSPLHF. The V and J genes are TRBV6-5 and TRBJ1-6, with D hard to call. Germline loops: CDR1 MNHEY, CDR2 SVGAGI. This CDR3 region has 15 residues. V lost 2 bases, J lost 7 bases, and 12 bases lay in between.

This clone has just a few counts. This chain connects TRBV4-1 to TRBJ1-4; TRBD1 might be the D (5 bases). CDR3 size: 17 residues. CDR1 is MGHRA and CDR2 is YSYEKL in the germline V gene. Trimming pared 4 bases from V and 8 bases from J, leaving 23 bases between. The CDR3 loop is CASSRGPGDSNGEKLFF. DNA of the CDR3: TGCGCCAGCAGCCGGGGACCAGGTGACTCAAATGGAGAAAAACTGTTTTTT.

Only a few counts were recorded for this clone. J is TRBJ2-1 and V is TRBV10-3; TRBD1 aligns across 8 bases. The CDR3 contains 15 residues. J lost 7 bases, V lost 9 bases, and 14 bases had no gene match. Germline values: CDR1 ENHRY, CDR2 SYGVKD. CDR3 region: CAINQNRGMGNEQFF. For the CDR3, the DNA is TGTGCCATAAATCAAAACAGGGGGATGGGAAATGAGCAGTTCTTC.

V gene TRBV15 combines with J gene TRBJ2-7; 7 positions agree with TRBD1. CDR1 and CDR2 from the germline V gene are LNHNV and YYDKDF (reference sequence). Unmatched junction bases numbered 20, after V lost 3 bases and J lost 0 bases. The CDR3 totals 20 residues. This CDR3 reads CATSSDPGWGQRLVSYEQYF. For the CDR3, the DNA is TGTGCCACCAGCAGTGACCCCGGTTGGGGACAGAGGCTTGTCTCCTACGAGCAGTACTTC.

The chain carries TRBV5-5 and TRBJ1-2; D ambiguous. Per germline, CDR1 SGHKS and CDR2 YYEKEE (reference sequence). V lost 0 bases to trimming and J lost 4 bases, with 13 bases between them. The CDR3 is 15 residues long. The CDR3 loop reads CASSLDEGWGYGYTF. The CDR3 nucleotides read TGTGCCAGCAGCTTGGATGAGGGTTGGGGCTATGGCTACACCTTC.

The chain joins TRBV7-8 to TRBJ1-1; no clear D. Germline V CDR1 and CDR2: SGHVS, FQNEAQ. CDR3 length: 15 amino acids. The V end lost 1 base, the J end lost 0 bases, and 9 bases lay between the germline ends. The CDR3 DNA follows: TGTGCCAGCAGCTTAGGGCGGGCCCTGAACACTGAAGCTTTCTTT. Amino acids: CASSLGRALNTEAFF.

This clone was recorded once. The chain combines TRBV7-2 with TRBJ2-1; D is unclear. CDR1 and CDR2 (germline): SGHTA, FQGNSA. V was cut by 5 bases and J by 4 bases, with 12 bases left in between. The CDR3 is 14 residues long. CDR3: CASSPDTRYNEQFF. In DNA, the CDR3 is TGTGCCAGCAGCCCCGACACGAGATACAATGAGCAGTTCTTC.

This chain uses TRBV2 with TRBJ2-5; 14 nucleotides agree with TRBD2. The CDR3 covers 17 residues. Germline V gene sequence: CDR1 SNHLY, CDR2 FYNNEI. V trimming: 3 bases; J trimming: 4 bases; junction bases outside the gene matches: 7. DNA for the CDR3: TGTGCCAGCAGTGATGGGACTAGCGGGGGACCCCTAGAGACCCAGTACTTC. The encoded protein is CASSDGTSGGPLETQYF.

The CDR3 sequence: CASDRGLTGNTIYF. In DNA form, the CDR3 reads TGTGCCAGCGACAGGGGATTAACTGGAAACACCATATATTTT. The chain links TRBV19 to TRBJ1-3; 8 positions match TRBD1. Germline-derived CDR1 and CDR2 are LNHDA and SQIVND (reference sequence). After removal of 9 bases from V and 2 bases from J, the junction contained 6 bases not matched to a gene. The CDR3 runs to 14 residues. The variable domain in full, with the rest retrieved from reference TRBV19 and TRBJ1-3, is DGGITQSPKYLFRKEGQNVTLSCEQNLNHDAMYWYRQDPGQGLRLIYYSQIVNDFQKGDIAEGYSVSREKKESFPLTVTSAQKNPTAFYLCASDRGLTGNTIYFGEGSWLTVV.

This sequence joins TRBV19 and TRBJ1-6; possibly TRBD1 for D (5 bases). Trimming shortened V by 4 bases and J by 5 bases, and 18 bases separated the two germline ends. CDR1 LNHDA and CDR2 SQIVND come from the germline V gene (reference sequence). The CDR3 sequence is 17 residues long. This CDR3 is CASSTLWGWPDNSPLHF. The CDR3 DNA reads TGTGCCAGTAGTACCCTTTGGGGGTGGCCCGATAATTCACCCCTCCACTTT. The variable domain in full, completed from reference TRBV19 and TRBJ1-6, reads DGGITQSPKYLFRKEGQNVTLSCEQNLNHDAMYWYRQDPGQGLRLIYYSQIVNDFQKGDIAEGYSVSREKKESFPLTVTSAQKNPTAFYLCASSTLWGWPDNSPLHFGNGTRLTVT.

The CDR3 DNA reads TGTGCCAGCAGCAGGGATTACAATTCACCCCTCCACTTT. Protein: CASSRDYNSPLHF. This chain connects TRBV28 to TRBJ1-6, with a tentative D call TRBD1 (5 bases). V lost 6 bases and J 7 bases, leaving 10 bases between the germline ends. Germline loops: CDR1 MDHEN, CDR2 SYDVKM. This CDR3 spans 13 amino acids.

The rearrangement joins TRBV28 to TRBJ2-5, with D perhaps being TRBD1 or TRBD2 (5 bases each). CDR1 and CDR2 (germline): MDHEN, SYDVKM. CDR3 size: 14 residues. Trimming left V 1 base short and J 2 bases short, with 8 bases between. The CDR3 nucleotides are TGTGCCAGCAGTTTATCCGGGACGCAAGAGACCCAGTACTTC. Amino acid sequence: CASSLSGTQETQYF.

The chain joins TRBV16 to TRBJ2-1; D might be TRBD1 or TRBD2, each matching 6 bases. Germline loops: CDR1 KGHSY, CDR2 FQNENV. V was trimmed by 0 bases and J by 7 bases, leaving 13 bases between them. CDR3 length: 15 residues. The CDR3 reads CASSQSTGAHNEQFF. The DNA for the CDR3 is TGTGCCAGCAGCCAATCGACGGGGGCCCATAATGAGCAGTTCTTC.

The chain uses TRBV18 and TRBJ1-1; D remains ambiguous. Per the germline V gene, CDR1 is KGHSH and CDR2 is LQKENI. Trimming took off 6 bases at V and 3 bases at J, with 11 bases between the two ends. CDR3 length equals 13 residues. CDR3 in amino acids: CASSSYRDTEAFF. The CDR3 DNA sequence: TGTGCCAGCTCTTCCTATCGGGACACTGAAGCTTTCTTT.

The rearrangement joins TRBV11-2 to TRBJ1-1, with D unresolved. Trimming pared 1 base from V and 6 bases from J, leaving 3 bases between. The V gene's germline CDR1 is SGHAT and CDR2 FQNNGV. This CDR3 has 11 residues. This CDR3 reads CASSLGSEAFF. As DNA, the CDR3 is TGTGCCAGCAGCTTAGGGTCTGAAGCTTTCTTT.

This clone appeared a single time. This chain connects TRBV7-2 to TRBJ1-1; unclear D gene. With 1 base removed from V and 3 bases from J, the gap between germline ends came to 9 bases. Per germline, CDR1 SGHTA and CDR2 FQGNSA. The CDR3 spans 14 residues. CDR3 sequence: CASSLVDGYTEAFF. As DNA, the CDR3 is TGTGCCAGCAGCTTAGTCGACGGGTACACTGAAGCTTTCTTT. Filled out from reference TRBV7-2 and TRBJ1-1, the complete variable domain reads GAGVSQSPSNKVTEKGKDVELRCDPISGHTALYWYRQSLGQGLEFLIYFQGNSAPDKSGLPSDRFSAERTGGSVSTLTIQRTQQEDSAVYLCASSLVDGYTEAFFGQGTRLTVV.

The chain employs TRBV5-6 and TRBJ2-3; D may be TRBD2 (6 bases). The CDR3 length is 16 residues. CDR1 is SGHDT, CDR2 YYEEEE, per germline. V was trimmed by 4 bases and J by 4 bases, leaving 19 bases between them. The CDR3 sequence is CASSRPSGVRPDTQYF. CDR3 nucleotide sequence: TGTGCCAGCAGCCGACCCTCGGGAGTTCGTCCAGATACGCAGTATTTT.

V and J are TRBV25-1 and TRBJ2-4; the D gene is possibly TRBD1 (7 bases). Germline V gene lookup returns CDR1 MGHDK and CDR2 SYGVNS. The CDR3 contains 15 residues. Trimming left V 4 bases short and J 8 bases short, with 18 bases between. CDR3 region: CASSGYTGAGYIQYF. The CDR3, as DNA: TGTGCCAGCAGTGGATACACAGGGGCGGGATACATTCAGTACTTC.

This chain connects TRBV6-4 to TRBJ1-6; perhaps TRBD1 as D (6 bases). Between the trimmed V and J ends, which lost 2 bases and 5 bases, there was a span of 7 bases. Germline CDR1 and CDR2: MRHNA and SNTAGT. The CDR3 has 14 residues. The CDR3 DNA sequence: TGTGCCAGCAGTGACGGACAGAATAATTCACCCCTCCACTTT. It is translated as CASSDGQNNSPLHF.

The chain has TRBV5-1 and TRBJ1-1; D gene ambiguous. The CDR3 runs 10 residues. Germline-derived CDR1 and CDR2 are SGHRS and YFSETQ. Trimming took 5 bases from V and 6 from J, leaving 5 bases between them. CDR3 DNA: TGCGCCAGCAGTAAGTCTGAAGCTTTCTTT. It is translated as CASSKSEAFF.